This T cell receptor beta chain comes out of a study of beta chain features in type 1 diabetes. General study points: Moderate but significant shortening of TCRB CDR3s was recorded in all four CD4+ subsets from Type 1 diabetes patients. No resolution was reached here on whether HLA type influences TCRB rearrangement.

Heparinised blood was drawn once per donor, averaging about 100 mL. Sorting of CD4+ naive, central memory, regulatory and stem cell-like memory cells was performed via CD45RO/CCR7/CD25/CD127/CD95/CD27. Purity above 95% was achieved in all sorted populations. This clone was seen a single time. The antigen is not known. All of the isolated RNA was reverse transcribed, so expressed TCRB transcripts were sequenced. Sequencing was performed with immunoSEQ multiplex PCR; in TCRdb, only in-frame clones are kept and a portion is missing. The sample includes about 370,000 clones, around 9.6% of them seen just once. The CDR3 is 17 amino acids. Germline V gene sequence: CDR1 LNHNV, CDR2 YYDKDF (reference sequence). V lost 2 bases, J lost 7 bases, and 21 bases lay in between.

Sequencing was done on a sample of central memory CD4+ T cells from blood. The TCR was taken from a man aged 25 to 45 with type 1 diabetes. The chain has TRBV15 and TRBJ2-1; D not resolved. The CDR3 protein is CATSRPHVDPGRNEQFF. CDR3 nucleotides: TGTGCCACCAGCAGACCCCACGTCGACCCGGGTAGGAATGAGCAGTTCTTC.